This T cell receptor (beta chain) was documented in a study of control samples from healthy donors and cancer patients. Germline loops: CDR1 LNHDA, CDR2 SQIVND (reference sequence). The CDR3 covers 18 residues. J lost 2 bases, V lost 5 bases, and 11 bases had no gene match. Profiled with immunoSEQ multiplex PCR; TCRdb holds only in-frame clones, not every one. The data show some 220,000 clones, around 94% seen once. The chain is built from TRBV19 and TRBJ2-2, with TRBD1 matching over 10 bases. The receptor's source is a man aged 50 or older in good health. Sequenced input: blood. The CDR3 DNA follows: TGTGCCAGTAGTCCCGGGACAGGGGCGCCTTCAAACACCGGGGAGCTGTTTTTT. Its protein product is CASSPGTGAPSNTGELFF. Full variable domain (remainder filled in from reference TRBV19 and TRBJ2-2): DGGITQSPKYLFRKEGQNVTLSCEQNLNHDAMYWYRQDPGQGLRLIYYSQIVNDFQKGDIAEGYSVSREKKESFPLTVTSAQKNPTAFYLCASSPGTGAPSNTGELFFGEGSRLTVL.